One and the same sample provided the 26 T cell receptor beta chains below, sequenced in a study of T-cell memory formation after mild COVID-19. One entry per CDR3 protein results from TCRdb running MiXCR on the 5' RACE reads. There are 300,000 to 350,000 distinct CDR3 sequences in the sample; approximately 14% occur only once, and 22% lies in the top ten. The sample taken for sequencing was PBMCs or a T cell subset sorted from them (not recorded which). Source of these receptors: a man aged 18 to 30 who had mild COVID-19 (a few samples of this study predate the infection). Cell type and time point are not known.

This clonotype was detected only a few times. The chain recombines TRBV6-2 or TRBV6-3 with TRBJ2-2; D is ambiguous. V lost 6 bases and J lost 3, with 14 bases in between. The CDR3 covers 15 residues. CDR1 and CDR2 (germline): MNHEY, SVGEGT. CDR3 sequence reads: CASSPPEDYTGELFF. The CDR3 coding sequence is TGTGCCAGCAGCCCTCCCGAAGATTACACCGGGGAGCTGTTTTTT.

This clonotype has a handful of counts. In DNA form, the CDR3 reads TGTGCCACCAGCGCCGGGACAGGGGGCTTCGGGGAGCTGTTTTTT. Residues: CATSAGTGGFGELFF. This chain uses TRBV24-1 with TRBJ2-2; TRBD1 agrees at 12 bases. The CDR3 totals 15 residues. With 7 bases clipped from V and 7 bases from J, the junction kept 6 bases outside the gene matches. Germline V CDR1 and CDR2: KGHDR, SFDVKD.

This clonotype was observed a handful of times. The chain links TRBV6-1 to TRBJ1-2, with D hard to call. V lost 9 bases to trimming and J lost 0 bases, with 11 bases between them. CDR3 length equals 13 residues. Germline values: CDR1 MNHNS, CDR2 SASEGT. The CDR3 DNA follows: TGTGCCAGTTCGGAGACCCCTAACTATGGCTACACCTTC. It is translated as CASSETPNYGYTF.

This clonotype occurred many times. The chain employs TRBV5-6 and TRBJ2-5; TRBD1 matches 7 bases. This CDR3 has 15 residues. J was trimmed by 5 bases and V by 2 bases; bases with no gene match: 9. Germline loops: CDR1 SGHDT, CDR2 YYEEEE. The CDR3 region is CASSFTLTGQETQYF. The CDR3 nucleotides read TGTGCCAGCAGCTTCACCCTGACAGGGCAGGAGACCCAGTACTTC.

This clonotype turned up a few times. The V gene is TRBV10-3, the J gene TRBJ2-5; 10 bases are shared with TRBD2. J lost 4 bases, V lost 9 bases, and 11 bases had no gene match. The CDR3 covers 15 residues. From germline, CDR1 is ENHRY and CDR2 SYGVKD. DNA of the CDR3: TGTGCCATGACCAAGCGGGGGGGCCCAGGAGAGACCCAGTACTTC. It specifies CAMTKRGGPGETQYF.

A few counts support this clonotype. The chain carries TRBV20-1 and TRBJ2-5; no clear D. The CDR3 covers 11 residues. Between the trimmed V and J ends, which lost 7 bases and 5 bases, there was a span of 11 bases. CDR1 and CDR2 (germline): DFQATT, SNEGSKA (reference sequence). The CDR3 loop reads CSVGLRETQYF. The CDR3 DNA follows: TGCAGTGTTGGGTTGCGGGAGACCCAGTACTTC.

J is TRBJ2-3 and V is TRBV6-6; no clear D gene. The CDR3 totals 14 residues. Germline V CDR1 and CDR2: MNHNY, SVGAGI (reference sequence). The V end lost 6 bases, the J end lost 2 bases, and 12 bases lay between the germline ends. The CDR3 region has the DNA TGTGCCAGCAGGCCATGGAGAGACACAGATACGCAGTATTTT. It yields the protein CASRPWRDTDTQYF.

The CDR3 nucleotides read TGCGCCAGCAGCCAAGACACCAGCGGGCCCACAGATACGCAGTATTTT. It specifies CASSQDTSGPTDTQYF. This chain links TRBV4-3 with TRBJ2-3, with D possibly being TRBD2 (6 bases). CDR1 LGHNA and CDR2 YSLEER come from the germline V gene. The CDR3 covers 16 residues. Trimming stripped 0 bases from V and 2 bases from J, with 12 bases between.

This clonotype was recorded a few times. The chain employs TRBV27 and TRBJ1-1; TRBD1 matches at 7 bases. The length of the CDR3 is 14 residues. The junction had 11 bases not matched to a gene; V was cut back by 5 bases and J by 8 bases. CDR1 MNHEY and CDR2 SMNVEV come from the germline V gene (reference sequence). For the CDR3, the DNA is TGTGCCAGCAGTCCGACGACAGGGTGGAAGGAAGCTTTCTTT. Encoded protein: CASSPTTGWKEAFF.

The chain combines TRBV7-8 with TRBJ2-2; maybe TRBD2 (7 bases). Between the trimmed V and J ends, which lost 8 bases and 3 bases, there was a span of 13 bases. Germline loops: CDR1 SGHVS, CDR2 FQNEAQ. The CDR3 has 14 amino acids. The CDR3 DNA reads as TGTGCCAGCCGACGCGGGGGCTACACCGGGGAGCTGTTTTTT. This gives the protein CASRRGGYTGELFF.

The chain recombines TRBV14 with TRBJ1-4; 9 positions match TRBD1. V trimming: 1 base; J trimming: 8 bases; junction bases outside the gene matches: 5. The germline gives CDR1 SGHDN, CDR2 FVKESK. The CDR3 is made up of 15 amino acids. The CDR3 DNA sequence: TGTGCCAGCAGCCAAGTGGGACAGGGAGGGGAAAAACTGTTTTTT. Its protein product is CASSQVGQGGEKLFF.

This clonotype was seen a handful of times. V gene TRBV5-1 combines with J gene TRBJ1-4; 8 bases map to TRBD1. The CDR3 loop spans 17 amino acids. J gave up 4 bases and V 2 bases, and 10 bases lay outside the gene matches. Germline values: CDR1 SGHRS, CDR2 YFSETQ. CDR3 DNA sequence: TGCGCCAGCAGCTTAGTCCTCCAGGGGGCCCGTAATGAAAAACTGTTTTTT. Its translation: CASSLVLQGARNEKLFF.

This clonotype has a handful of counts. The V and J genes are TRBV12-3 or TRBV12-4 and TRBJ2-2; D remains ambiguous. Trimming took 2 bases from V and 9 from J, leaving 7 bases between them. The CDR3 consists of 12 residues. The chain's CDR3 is CASSLSVRELFF. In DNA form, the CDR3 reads TGTGCCAGCAGTTTATCTGTGCGGGAGCTGTTTTTT.

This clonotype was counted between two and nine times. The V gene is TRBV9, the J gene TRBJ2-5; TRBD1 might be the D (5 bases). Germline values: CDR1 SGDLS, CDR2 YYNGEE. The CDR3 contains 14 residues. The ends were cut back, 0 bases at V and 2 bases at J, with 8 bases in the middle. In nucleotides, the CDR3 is TGTGCCAGCAGCGTAGGTAGGGGTCAAGAGACCCAGTACTTC. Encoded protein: CASSVGRGQETQYF.

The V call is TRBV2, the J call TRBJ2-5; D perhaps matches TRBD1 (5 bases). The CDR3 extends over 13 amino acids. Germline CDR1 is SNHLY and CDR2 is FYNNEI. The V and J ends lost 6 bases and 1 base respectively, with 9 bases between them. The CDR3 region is CASRVRAQETQYF. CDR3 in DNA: TGTGCCAGCAGGGTCAGGGCCCAAGAGACCCAGTACTTC.

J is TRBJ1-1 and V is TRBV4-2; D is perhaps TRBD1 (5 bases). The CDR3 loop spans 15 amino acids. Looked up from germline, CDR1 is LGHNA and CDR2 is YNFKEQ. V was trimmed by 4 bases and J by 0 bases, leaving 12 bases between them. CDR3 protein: CASSRGGSLNTEAFF. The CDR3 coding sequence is TGTGCCAGCAGCCGCGGGGGATCTTTGAACACTGAAGCTTTCTTT.

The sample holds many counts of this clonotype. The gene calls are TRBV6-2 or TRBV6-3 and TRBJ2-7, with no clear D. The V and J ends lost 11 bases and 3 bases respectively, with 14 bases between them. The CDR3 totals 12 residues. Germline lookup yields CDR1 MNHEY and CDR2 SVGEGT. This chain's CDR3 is CAAAVVSYEQYV. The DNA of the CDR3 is TGTGCCGCAGCAGTAGTGAGCTACGAGCAGTACGTC.

CDR3 sequence reads: CASSKTSGGNNEQFF. DNA of the CDR3: TGTGCCAGCAGCAAAACTAGCGGGGGAAACAATGAGCAGTTCTTC. The gene calls are TRBV7-9 and TRBJ2-1, with 11 positions matching TRBD2. Germline lookup yields CDR1 SEHNR and CDR2 FQNEAQ (reference sequence). The V gene end was trimmed by 5 bases and the J gene end by 5 bases; junction bases not matched to a gene: 5. CDR3 length: 15 amino acids. Variable domain in full (rest from reference TRBV7-9 and TRBJ2-1): DTGVSQNPRHKITKRGQNVTFRCDPISEHNRLYWYRQTLGQGPEFLTYFQNEAQLEKSRLLSDRFSAERPKGSFSTLEIQRTEQGDSAMYLCASSKTSGGNNEQFFGPGTRLTVL.

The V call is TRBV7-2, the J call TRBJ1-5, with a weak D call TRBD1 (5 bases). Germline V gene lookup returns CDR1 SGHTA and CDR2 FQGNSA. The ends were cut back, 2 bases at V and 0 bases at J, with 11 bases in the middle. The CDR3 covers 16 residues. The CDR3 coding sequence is TGTGCCAGCAGCTTATTGGGTGGGGGTAGCAATCAGCCCCAGCATTTT. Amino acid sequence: CASSLLGGGSNQPQHF.

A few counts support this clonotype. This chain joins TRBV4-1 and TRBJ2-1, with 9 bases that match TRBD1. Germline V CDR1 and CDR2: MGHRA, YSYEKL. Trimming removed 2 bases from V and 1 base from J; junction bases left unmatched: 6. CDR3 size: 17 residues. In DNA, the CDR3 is TGCGCCAGCAGCCAATTACCGGGACAGGGATCCTACAATGAGCAGTTCTTC. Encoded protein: CASSQLPGQGSYNEQFF.

This chain's CDR3 is CASSLGLQYEQYV. Written as DNA, the CDR3 is TGTGCCAGCAGCTTGGGACTTCAGTACGAGCAGTACGTC. The genes are TRBV5-5 and TRBJ2-7; D remains ambiguous. Between the trimmed V and J ends, which lost 0 bases and 4 bases, there was a span of 8 bases. The germline CDR1 and CDR2 sequences are SGHKS and YYEKEE (reference sequence). CDR3 size: 13 residues.

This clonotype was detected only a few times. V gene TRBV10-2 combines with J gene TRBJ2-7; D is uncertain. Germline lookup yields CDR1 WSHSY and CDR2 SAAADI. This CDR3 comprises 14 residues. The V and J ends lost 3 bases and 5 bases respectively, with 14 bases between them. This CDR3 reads CASSDVQLWDEQYF. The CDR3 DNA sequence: TGCGCCAGCAGTGACGTCCAGCTATGGGACGAGCAGTACTTC.

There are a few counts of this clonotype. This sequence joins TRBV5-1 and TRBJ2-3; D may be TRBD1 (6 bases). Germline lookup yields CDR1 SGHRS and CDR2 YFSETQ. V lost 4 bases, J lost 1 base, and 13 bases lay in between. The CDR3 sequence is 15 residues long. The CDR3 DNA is TGCGCCAGCAGCCAACAGGGATTTGGCACAGATACGCAGTATTTT. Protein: CASSQQGFGTDTQYF.

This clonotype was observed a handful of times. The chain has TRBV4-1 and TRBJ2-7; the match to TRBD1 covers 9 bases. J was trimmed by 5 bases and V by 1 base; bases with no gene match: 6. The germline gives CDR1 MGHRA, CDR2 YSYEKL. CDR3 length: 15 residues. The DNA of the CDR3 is TGCGCCAGCAGCCAAGGCCGGGACAGGGTACACGAGCAGTACGTC. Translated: CASSQGRDRVHEQYV.

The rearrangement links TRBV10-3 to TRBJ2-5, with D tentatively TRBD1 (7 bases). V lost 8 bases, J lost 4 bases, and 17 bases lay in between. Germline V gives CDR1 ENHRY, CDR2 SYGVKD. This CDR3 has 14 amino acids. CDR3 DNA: TGTGCCATCCGGGGGCAGGGGGGCGGAGAGACCCAGTACTTC. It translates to CAIRGQGGGETQYF.

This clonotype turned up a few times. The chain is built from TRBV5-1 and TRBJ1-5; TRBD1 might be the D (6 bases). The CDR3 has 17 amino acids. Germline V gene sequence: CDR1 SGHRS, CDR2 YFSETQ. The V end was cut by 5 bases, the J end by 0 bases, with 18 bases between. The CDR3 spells CASRAGQWGDSNQPQHF. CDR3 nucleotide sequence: TGCGCCAGCAGGGCAGGACAGTGGGGGGATAGCAATCAGCCCCAGCATTTT.